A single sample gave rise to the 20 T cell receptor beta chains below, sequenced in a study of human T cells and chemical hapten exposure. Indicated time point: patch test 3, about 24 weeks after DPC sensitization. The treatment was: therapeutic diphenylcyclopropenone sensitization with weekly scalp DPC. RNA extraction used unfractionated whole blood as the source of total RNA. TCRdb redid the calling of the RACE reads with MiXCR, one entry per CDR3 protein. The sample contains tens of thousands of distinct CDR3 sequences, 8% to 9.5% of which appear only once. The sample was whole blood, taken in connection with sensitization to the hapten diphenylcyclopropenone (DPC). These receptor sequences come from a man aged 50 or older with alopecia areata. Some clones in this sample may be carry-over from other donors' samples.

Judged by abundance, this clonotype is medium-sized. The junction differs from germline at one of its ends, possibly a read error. In DNA form, the CDR3 reads TGCAGCGTTATGCCCCGGGACAGGGGCACATATACGCAGTATTTT. Its protein is CSVMPRDRGTYTQYF. The chain combines TRBV29-1 with TRBJ2-3; 10 positions match TRBD1. The germline CDR1 and CDR2 sequences are SQVTM and ANQGSEA. The CDR3 extends over 15 amino acids.

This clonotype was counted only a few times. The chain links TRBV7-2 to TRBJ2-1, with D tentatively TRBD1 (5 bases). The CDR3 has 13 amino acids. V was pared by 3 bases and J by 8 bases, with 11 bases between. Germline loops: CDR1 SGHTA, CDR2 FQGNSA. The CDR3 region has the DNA TGTGCCAGCAGCTTCAGGGTTTCGGATGAGCAGTTCTTC. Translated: CASSFRVSDEQFF.

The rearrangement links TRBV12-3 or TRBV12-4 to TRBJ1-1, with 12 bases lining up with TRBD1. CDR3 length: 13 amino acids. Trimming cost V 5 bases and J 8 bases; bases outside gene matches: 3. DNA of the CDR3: TGTGCCAGCAGTCTGGGGACAGGGGGCGAAGCTTTCTTT. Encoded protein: CASSLGTGGEAFF.

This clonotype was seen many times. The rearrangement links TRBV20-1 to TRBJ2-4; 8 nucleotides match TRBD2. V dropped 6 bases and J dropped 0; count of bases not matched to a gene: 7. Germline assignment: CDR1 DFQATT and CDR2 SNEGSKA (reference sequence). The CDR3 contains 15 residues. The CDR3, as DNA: TGCAGTGCCGGACTAGCCGTGGGAGCCAAAAACATTCAGTACTTC. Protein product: CSAGLAVGAKNIQYF.

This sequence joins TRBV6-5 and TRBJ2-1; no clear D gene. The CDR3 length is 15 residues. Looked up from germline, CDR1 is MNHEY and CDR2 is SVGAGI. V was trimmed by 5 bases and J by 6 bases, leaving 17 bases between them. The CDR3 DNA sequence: TGTGCCAGCAGTACAGATTGGACGCTTGTCAATGAGCAGTTCTTC. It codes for CASSTDWTLVNEQFF.

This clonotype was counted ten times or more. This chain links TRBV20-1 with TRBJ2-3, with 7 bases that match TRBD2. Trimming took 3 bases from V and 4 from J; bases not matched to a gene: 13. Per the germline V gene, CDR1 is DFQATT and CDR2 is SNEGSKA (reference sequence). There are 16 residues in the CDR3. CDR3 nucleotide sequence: TGCAGTGCTAGGAAGTCTAGCGGATCTAAGGCAGATACGCAGTATTTT. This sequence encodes CSARKSSGSKADTQYF.

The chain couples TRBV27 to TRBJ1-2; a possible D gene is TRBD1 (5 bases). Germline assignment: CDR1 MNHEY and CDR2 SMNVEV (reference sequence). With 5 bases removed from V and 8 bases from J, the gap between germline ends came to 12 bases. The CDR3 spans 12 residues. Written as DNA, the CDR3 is TGTGCCAGCAGTGGGTTGGGGCGAGGCTACACCTTC. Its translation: CASSGLGRGYTF.

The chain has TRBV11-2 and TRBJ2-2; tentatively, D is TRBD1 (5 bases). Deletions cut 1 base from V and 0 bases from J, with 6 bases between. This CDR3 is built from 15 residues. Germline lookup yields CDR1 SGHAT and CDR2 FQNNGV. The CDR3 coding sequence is TGTGCCAGCAGCTTAGGACAGACGAACACCGGGGAGCTGTTTTTT. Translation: CASSLGQTNTGELFF.

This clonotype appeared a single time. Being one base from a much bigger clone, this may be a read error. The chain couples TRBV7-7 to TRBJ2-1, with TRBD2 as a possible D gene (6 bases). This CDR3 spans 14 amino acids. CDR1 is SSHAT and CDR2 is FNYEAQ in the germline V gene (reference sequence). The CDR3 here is CASSLEGSGLEQFF. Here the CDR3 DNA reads TGTGCTAGCAGCTTAGAGGGTAGCGGCCTTGAGCAGTTCTTC.

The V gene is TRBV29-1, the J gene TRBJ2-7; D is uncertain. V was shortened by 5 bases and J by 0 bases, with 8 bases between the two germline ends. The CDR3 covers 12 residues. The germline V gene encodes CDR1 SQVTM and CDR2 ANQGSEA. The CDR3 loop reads CSVLGNSYEQYF. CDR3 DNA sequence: TGCAGCGTTCTTGGGAACTCCTACGAGCAGTACTTC.

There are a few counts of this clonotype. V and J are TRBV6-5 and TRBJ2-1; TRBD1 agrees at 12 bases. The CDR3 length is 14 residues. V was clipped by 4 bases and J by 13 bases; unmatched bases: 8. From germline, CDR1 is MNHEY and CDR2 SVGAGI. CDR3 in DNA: TGTGCCAGCAGTTCGTCCCGGGACAGGGGGCCCCAGTTCTTC. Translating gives CASSSSRDRGPQFF.

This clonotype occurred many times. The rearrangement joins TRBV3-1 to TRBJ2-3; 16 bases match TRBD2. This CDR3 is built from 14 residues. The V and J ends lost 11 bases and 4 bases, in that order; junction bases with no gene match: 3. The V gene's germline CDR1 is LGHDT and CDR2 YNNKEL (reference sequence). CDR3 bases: TGTGCCTCCGGGACTAGCGGGAGGGCAGATACGCAGTATTTT. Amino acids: CASGTSGRADTQYF.

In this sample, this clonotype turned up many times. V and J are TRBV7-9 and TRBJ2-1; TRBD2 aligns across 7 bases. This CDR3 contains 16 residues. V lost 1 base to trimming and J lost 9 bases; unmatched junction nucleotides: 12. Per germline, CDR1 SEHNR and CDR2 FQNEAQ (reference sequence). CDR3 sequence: CASSLVPRGGSSEQFF. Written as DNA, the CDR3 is TGTGCCAGCAGCTTAGTCCCAAGGGGCGGGAGTAGTGAGCAGTTCTTC.

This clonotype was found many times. CDR3 DNA sequence: TGTGCCAGCAGGTCCCAATTCTCCCAGTACTTC. This codes for CASRSQFSQYF. The chain recombines TRBV6-5 with TRBJ2-5; D is undetermined. This CDR3 contains 11 residues. V lost 6 bases and J 9 bases, leaving 11 bases between the germline ends. CDR1 is MNHEY and CDR2 is SVGAGI in the germline V gene.

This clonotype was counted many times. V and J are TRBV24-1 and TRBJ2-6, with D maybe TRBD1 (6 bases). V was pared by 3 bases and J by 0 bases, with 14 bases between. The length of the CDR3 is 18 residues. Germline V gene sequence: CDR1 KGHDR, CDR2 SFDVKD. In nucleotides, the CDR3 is TGTGCCACCAGTGATACGACAGGTTCTCGCTCTGGGGCCAACGTCCTGACTTTC. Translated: CATSDTTGSRSGANVLTF.

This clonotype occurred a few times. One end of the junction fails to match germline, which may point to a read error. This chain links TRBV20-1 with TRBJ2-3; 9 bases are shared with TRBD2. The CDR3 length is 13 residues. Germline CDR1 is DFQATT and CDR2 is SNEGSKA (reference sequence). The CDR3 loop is CSALAGATDTLYF. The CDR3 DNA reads TGCAGTGCCTTAGCGGGAGCCACAGATACGCTGTATTTT.

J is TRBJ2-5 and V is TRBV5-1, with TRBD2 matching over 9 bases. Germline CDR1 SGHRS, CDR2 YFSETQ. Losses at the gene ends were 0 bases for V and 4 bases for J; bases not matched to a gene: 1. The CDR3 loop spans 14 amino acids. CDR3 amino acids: CASSLGLAAETQYF. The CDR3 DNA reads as TGCGCCAGCAGCTTGGGACTAGCGGCAGAGACCCAGTACTTC.

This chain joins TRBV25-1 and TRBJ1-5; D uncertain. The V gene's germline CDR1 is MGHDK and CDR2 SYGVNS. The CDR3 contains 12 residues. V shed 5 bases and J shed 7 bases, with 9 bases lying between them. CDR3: CASSTGSQPQHF. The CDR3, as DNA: TGTGCCAGCAGTACGGGATCCCAGCCCCAGCATTTT.

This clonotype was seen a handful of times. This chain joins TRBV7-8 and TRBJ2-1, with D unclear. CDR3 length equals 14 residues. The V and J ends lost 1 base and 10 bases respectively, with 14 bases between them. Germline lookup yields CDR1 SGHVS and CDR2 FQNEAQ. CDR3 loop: CASSLVRRAGEQFF. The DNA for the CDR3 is TGTGCCAGCAGCTTAGTTCGGCGTGCCGGGGAGCAGTTCTTC.

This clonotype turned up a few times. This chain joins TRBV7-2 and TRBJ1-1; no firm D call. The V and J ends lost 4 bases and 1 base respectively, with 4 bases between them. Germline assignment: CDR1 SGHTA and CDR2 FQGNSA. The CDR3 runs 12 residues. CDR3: CASSSPNTEAFF. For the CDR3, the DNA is TGTGCCAGCAGCTCCCCGAACACTGAAGCTTTCTTT.